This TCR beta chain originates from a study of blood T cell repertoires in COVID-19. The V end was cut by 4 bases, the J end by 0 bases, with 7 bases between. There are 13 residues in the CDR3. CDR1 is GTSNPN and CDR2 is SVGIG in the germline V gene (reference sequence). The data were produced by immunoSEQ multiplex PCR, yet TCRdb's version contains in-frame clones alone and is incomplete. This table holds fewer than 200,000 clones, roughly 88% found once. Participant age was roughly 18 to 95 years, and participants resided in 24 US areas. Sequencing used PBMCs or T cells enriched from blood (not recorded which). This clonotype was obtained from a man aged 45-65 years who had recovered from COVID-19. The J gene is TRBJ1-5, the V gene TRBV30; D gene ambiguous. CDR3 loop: CAWNGDSNQPQHF. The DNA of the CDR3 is TGTGCCTGGAACGGAGATAGCAATCAGCCCCAGCATTTT. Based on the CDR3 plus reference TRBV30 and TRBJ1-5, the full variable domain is SQTIHQWPATLVQPVGSPLSLECTVEGTSNPNLYWYRQAAGRGLQLLFYSVGIGQISSEVPQNLSASRPQDRQFILSSKKLLLSDSGFYLCAWNGDSNQPQHFGDGTRLSIL.